These 15 T cell receptor beta chains originate from one sample sequenced in a study of T cells in Graves' hyperthyroidism and ophthalmopathy. Regions amplified from RNA transcripts were the TCR beta CDR3 regions. First-round RT-PCR targeting the TCR CDR3 was performed with the HTBI primer set. From the multiplex PCR reads, TCRdb called clonotypes with MiXCR, one entry per CDR3 protein. The sample includes over 400,000 distinct CDR3 sequences, about 20% of them seen just once. The source material was blood. These receptors all come from a woman in her seventies with Graves' ophthalmopathy.

This clonotype was found a few times. This sequence joins TRBV14 and TRBJ2-7; D could derive from TRBD1 or TRBD2 (6 bases each). The CDR3 has 15 residues. Germline V gene sequence: CDR1 SGHDN, CDR2 FVKESK. Trimming took off 7 bases at V and 5 bases at J, with 21 bases between the two ends. The CDR3 DNA reads as TGTGCCAGCACCTCCGGGTACAGGGAGGTAGACGAGCAGTACTTC. Its protein product is CASTSGYREVDEQYF.

This chain connects TRBV20-1 to TRBJ2-2; D remains ambiguous. The CDR3 covers 13 residues. CDR1 DFQATT and CDR2 SNEGSKA come from the germline V gene (reference sequence). V was pared by 4 bases and J by 5 bases, with 11 bases between. The CDR3 loop is CSANSAPTGELFF. DNA of the CDR3: TGCAGTGCTAATTCAGCGCCGACCGGGGAGCTGTTTTTT.

The V gene is TRBV2, the J gene TRBJ2-1, with 7 bases that match TRBD1. Germline V CDR1 and CDR2: SNHLY, FYNNEI. J gave up 3 bases and V 6 bases, and 8 bases lay outside the gene matches. The length of the CDR3 is 15 residues. CDR3 loop: CASRVTGVFYNEQFF. The CDR3 region has the DNA TGTGCCAGCAGGGTAACAGGGGTTTTCTACAATGAGCAGTTCTTC.

The table lists this clonotype with a few counts. The chain joins TRBV12-3 or TRBV12-4 to TRBJ2-1; 14 positions agree with TRBD2. The CDR3 sequence is 15 residues long. Trimming at V came to 4 bases and at J to 12 bases, leaving 8 bases not matched to a gene. CDR3 sequence (DNA): TGTGCCAGCAGTTCCCCGGGACTAGCGGGAGTGCGGCAGTTCTTC. Its protein product is CASSSPGLAGVRQFF.

In its sample, this clonotype was seen a few times. V and J are TRBV5-1 and TRBJ2-2; D might be TRBD1 (6 bases). This CDR3 spans 14 amino acids. Looked up from germline, CDR1 is SGHRS and CDR2 is YFSETQ. The V and J ends lost 5 bases and 4 bases respectively, with 12 bases between them. The CDR3 loop reads CASRPTGTTGELFF. CDR3 coding DNA: TGCGCCAGCAGGCCTACAGGGACCACCGGGGAGCTGTTTTTT.

The rearrangement links TRBV5-1 to TRBJ1-2; TRBD1 matches 7 bases. The germline CDR1 and CDR2 sequences are SGHRS and YFSETQ. The CDR3 has 13 residues. J was trimmed by 8 bases and V by 4 bases; bases with no gene match: 8. CDR3 in DNA: TGCGCCAGCAGCATAGACAGGGTTGGAGGCTACACCTTC. Protein: CASSIDRVGGYTF.

A few counts support this clonotype. The chain carries TRBV6-2 or TRBV6-3 and TRBJ2-1, with 7 bases matching TRBD1. This CDR3 contains 15 residues. Germline V CDR1 and CDR2: MNHEY, SVGEGT. V lost 5 bases and J lost 6; bases outside the gene matches: 10. The CDR3 DNA sequence: TGTGCCAGCAGTGGAATAGACAGGGTTATCAATGAGCAGTTCTTC. Protein: CASSGIDRVINEQFF.

This clonotype was counted many times. The chain carries TRBV20-1 and TRBJ1-5; 7 bases fit TRBD1. The germline CDR1 and CDR2 sequences are DFQATT and SNEGSKA (reference sequence). V gave up 0 bases and J gave up 2 bases; unmatched junction bases: 7. The length of the CDR3 is 16 residues. The CDR3 nucleotides read TGCAGTGCTAGAGATATAAGGGGGCAGGGCAATCAGCCCCAGCATTTT. Translation gives CSARDIRGQGNQPQHF.

Worth noting for this clonotype: A much larger clonotype is one base distant, so this may be a read error. V gene TRBV27 combines with J gene TRBJ2-2; a possible D gene is TRBD2 (5 bases). Trimming pared 6 bases from V and 8 bases from J, leaving 19 bases between. The germline V gene has CDR1 MNHEY and CDR2 SMNVEV (reference sequence). CDR3 length equals 15 residues. The CDR3 sequence: CASRTTGLVAGELFF. The CDR3, as DNA: TGTGCCAGCAGGACCACGGGCCTGGTAGCGGGGGAGCTGTTTTTT.

This chain connects TRBV19 to TRBJ1-1; TRBD1 matches at 7 bases. The CDR3 loop spans 15 amino acids. Trimming at V came to 5 bases and at J to 7 bases, leaving 13 bases not matched to a gene. Germline V lookup: CDR1 LNHDA, CDR2 SQIVND (reference sequence). CDR3 amino acids: CASSGLRGARSEAFF. The DNA for the CDR3 is TGTGCCAGTAGTGGACTCAGGGGGGCTAGGAGTGAAGCTTTCTTT.

This clonotype was detected ten times or more. This sequence joins TRBV12-3 or TRBV12-4 and TRBJ2-7; TRBD2 is a possible D gene (5 bases). The CDR3 has 13 amino acids. V was cut by 3 bases and J by 8 bases, with 14 bases left in between. The CDR3 protein is CASSLHGGGQQYF. The CDR3 coding sequence is TGTGCCAGCAGTTTGCACGGTGGCGGGCAGCAGTACTTC.

The chain uses TRBV6-9 and TRBJ2-7; no firm D call. The V gene's germline CDR1 is MNHGY and CDR2 SVAAGI. This CDR3 has 14 residues. V lost 3 bases and J lost 0, with 9 bases in between. This CDR3 is CASSYYPSSYEQYF. The CDR3 coding sequence is TGTGCCAGCAGTTACTACCCAAGCTCCTACGAGCAGTACTTC.

This clonotype was recorded at least ten times. The chain links TRBV10-3 to TRBJ1-1, with 7 bases matching TRBD1. The germline gives CDR1 ENHRY, CDR2 SYGVKD. Trimming cost V 6 bases and J 1 base; bases outside gene matches: 2. CDR3 size: 13 residues. This CDR3 reads CAIRRQGNTEAFF. CDR3 DNA sequence: TGTGCCATCAGACGACAGGGGAACACTGAAGCTTTCTTT.

The V gene is TRBV10-2, the J gene TRBJ2-1, with D perhaps matching TRBD1 or TRBD2 (5 bases each). CDR1 is WSHSY and CDR2 is SAAADI in the germline V gene. The germline V and J ends were trimmed by 8 bases and 7 bases, with 9 bases remaining between them. The CDR3 has 11 residues. The CDR3 DNA sequence: TGCGCCAGCTTCTGGGGGAATGAGCAGTTCTTC. Translation gives CASFWGNEQFF.

In this sample, this clonotype turned up many times. This chain links TRBV12-3 or TRBV12-4 with TRBJ1-3; TRBD1 matches 8 bases. With V trimmed by 3 bases and J by 4 bases, 5 bases remained unmatched. The CDR3 is made up of 15 amino acids. DNA for the CDR3: TGTGCCAGCAGTTTTGGGACAGGTTCCGGAAACACCATATATTTT. Residues: CASSFGTGSGNTIYF.